This section outlines one T cell receptor (beta chain) sequence together with its context. This entry comes from a study of shared T cell receptors in the human thymus. The V end lost 7 bases, the J end lost 1 base, and 8 bases lay between the germline ends. Germline V lookup: CDR1 SGHTS, CDR2 YDEGEE. The CDR3 length is 12 residues. Measured with immunoSEQ multiplex PCR; TCRdb has only the in-frame clones, and not every one. The sample includes 550,000 to 800,000 clones, over 75% of them seen just once. These data were also filed under a second study, of human thymus T cells.

The rearrangement links TRBV5-8 to TRBJ1-2; D is ambiguous. Sequenced input: thymocytes. The receptor was derived from a girl under three years old with a congenital heart defect. CDR3 residues: CASLRSNYGYTF. In DNA, the CDR3 is TGTGCCAGCCTTCGGAGTAACTATGGCTACACCTTC.